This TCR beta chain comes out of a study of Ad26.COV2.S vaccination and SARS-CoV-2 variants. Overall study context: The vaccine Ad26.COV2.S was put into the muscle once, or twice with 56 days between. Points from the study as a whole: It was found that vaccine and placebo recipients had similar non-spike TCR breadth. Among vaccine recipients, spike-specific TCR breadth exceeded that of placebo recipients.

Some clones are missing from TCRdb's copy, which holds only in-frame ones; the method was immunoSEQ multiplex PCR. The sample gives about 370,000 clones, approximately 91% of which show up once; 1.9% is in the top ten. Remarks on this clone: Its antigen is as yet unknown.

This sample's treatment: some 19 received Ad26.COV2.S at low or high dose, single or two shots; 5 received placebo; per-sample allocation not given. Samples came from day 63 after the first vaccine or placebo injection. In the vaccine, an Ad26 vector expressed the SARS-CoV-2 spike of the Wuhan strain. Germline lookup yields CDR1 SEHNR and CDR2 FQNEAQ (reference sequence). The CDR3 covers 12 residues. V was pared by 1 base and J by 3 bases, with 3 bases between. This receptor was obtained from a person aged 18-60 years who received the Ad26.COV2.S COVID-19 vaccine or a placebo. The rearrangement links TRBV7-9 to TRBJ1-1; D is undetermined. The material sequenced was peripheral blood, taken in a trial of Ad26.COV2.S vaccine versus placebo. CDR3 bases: TGTGCCAGCAGCTTAGAATACACTGAAGCTTTCTTT. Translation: CASSLEYTEAFF.